This T cell receptor beta chain was recorded in a study of blood T cell repertoires in COVID-19. Libraries were prepared by immunoSEQ multiplex PCR; TCRdb keeps only in-frame clonotypes and omits some of them. Altogether fewer than 350,000 clones are present, about nine tenths being singletons, with the ten largest covering 0.95% to 1.1%. This CDR3 region has 15 residues. The germline CDR1 and CDR2 sequences are KGHSY and FQNENV. V was pared by 2 bases and J by 1 base, with 11 bases between. Sequenced: PBMCs or T cells enriched from blood (not recorded which). The sequence came from a woman aged 25 to 39 who had been exposed to COVID-19. The chain joins TRBV16 to TRBJ1-1; D is possibly TRBD1 (6 bases). CDR3 sequence reads: CASSQRGGWNTEAFF. CDR3 in DNA: TGTGCCAGCAGCCAACGAGGGGGTTGGAACACTGAAGCTTTCTTT.